One and the same sample provided the 9 T cell receptor beta chains below, sequenced in a study. TRBV12-4/TRBJ1-2 clonotypes were amplified with adaptor-ligated barcode primers. Each CDR3 protein gets one entry after TCRdb re-called the multiplex PCR reads with MiXCR. This sample has 750 to 1,000 distinct CDR3 sequences; around 3% occur once, and the top ten carry 45% to 65%. Cells sorted as Tregs were CD4+, CD25+ and CD127-/low. The sample consisted of tumor-infiltrating Tregs sorted from the breast tumor. These receptors were obtained from a female donor with breast cancer.

By sample share, this clonotype is medium-sized. The CDR3 DNA is TGTGCCAGCAGCCTCCCTCAGGGACATAACCTAGGCTACACCTTC. It codes for CASSLPQGHNLGYTF. The chain couples TRBV12-3 or TRBV12-4 to TRBJ1-2; D possibly corresponds to TRBD1 (6 bases). V dropped 6 bases and J dropped 8 bases, with 22 bases sitting between them. The CDR3 extends over 15 amino acids.

In its sample, this clonotype is large. This chain connects TRBV12-3 or TRBV12-4 to TRBJ1-2; D gene ambiguous. Trimming stripped 2 bases from V and 0 bases from J, with 7 bases between. This CDR3 spans 14 amino acids. The CDR3 bases are TGTGCCAGCAGTTTATTCCCCTCTAACTATGGCTACACCTTC. This sequence encodes CASSLFPSNYGYTF.

This clonotype is medium-sized (0.01 to 0.1%) by share. The V and J genes are TRBV12-3 or TRBV12-4 and TRBJ1-2; D gene ambiguous. Deletions cut 9 bases from V and 4 bases from J, with 15 bases between. This CDR3 comprises 13 residues. CDR3 sequence (DNA): TGTGCCAGTCAGAACAGCGGCAGCTATGGCTACACCTTC. This codes for CASQNSGSYGYTF.

This clonotype was seen more than once but under ten times. This chain uses TRBV12-3 or TRBV12-4 with TRBJ1-2; D might be TRBD1 (6 bases). The CDR3 is 13 residues long. The germline V and J ends were trimmed by 6 bases and 7 bases, with 15 bases remaining between them. CDR3 loop: CASSPTGFVGYTF. In DNA, the CDR3 is TGTGCCAGCAGCCCTACAGGGTTCGTTGGCTACACCTTC.

This clonotype came up many times. One junction end does not reproduce the germline sequence, and a read error may be involved. The chain uses TRBV12-3 or TRBV12-4 and TRBJ1-2; D remains unclear. This CDR3 is 13 amino acids long. The CDR3 is CASSFMRLGTGAF. The CDR3 region has the DNA TGTGCCAGCAGTTTCATGAGACTGGGAACTGGGGCCTTC.

In this sample, this clonotype turned up a few times. A read error is possible here, since a much larger clone lies one base away. The V call is TRBV12-3 or TRBV12-4, the J call TRBJ1-2; no firm D call. The CDR3 covers 13 residues. The CDR3 bases are TGTGCCAGCAGTTTCATAAGACTGGGAACTGGGGCCTTC. Translated, it gives CASSFIRLGTGAF.

By share, this clonotype ranks as medium-sized. The CDR3 DNA follows: TGTGCCAGCAGCCGGGACAGGGCCTATGGCTACACCTTC. This codes for CASSRDRAYGYTF. The rearrangement uses TRBV12-3 or TRBV12-4 and TRBJ1-2; TRBD1 agrees at 9 bases. The CDR3 runs 13 residues. The ends lost 6 bases at V and 4 bases at J; junction bases unmatched: 3.

In this sample, this clonotype is medium-sized. J is TRBJ1-2 and V is TRBV12-3 or TRBV12-4; 7 bases are a match to TRBD1. After removal of 6 bases from V and 9 bases from J, the junction contained 13 bases not matched to a gene. This CDR3 comprises 14 residues. The CDR3 region is CASSLLGTVPRYTF. The DNA for the CDR3 is TGTGCCAGCAGCCTCCTAGGGACAGTCCCTCGCTACACCTTC.

This clonotype is classed as medium-sized (0.01 to 0.1%). The rearrangement links TRBV12-3 or TRBV12-4 to TRBJ1-2, with D perhaps matching TRBD1 (5 bases). Trimming shortened V by 4 bases and J by 7 bases, and 19 bases separated the two germline ends. The CDR3 covers 15 residues. CDR3 in DNA: TGTGCCAGCAGTTCCCGGGGCGAAGGGGCCAGTGGCTACACCTTC. Amino acids: CASSSRGEGASGYTF.